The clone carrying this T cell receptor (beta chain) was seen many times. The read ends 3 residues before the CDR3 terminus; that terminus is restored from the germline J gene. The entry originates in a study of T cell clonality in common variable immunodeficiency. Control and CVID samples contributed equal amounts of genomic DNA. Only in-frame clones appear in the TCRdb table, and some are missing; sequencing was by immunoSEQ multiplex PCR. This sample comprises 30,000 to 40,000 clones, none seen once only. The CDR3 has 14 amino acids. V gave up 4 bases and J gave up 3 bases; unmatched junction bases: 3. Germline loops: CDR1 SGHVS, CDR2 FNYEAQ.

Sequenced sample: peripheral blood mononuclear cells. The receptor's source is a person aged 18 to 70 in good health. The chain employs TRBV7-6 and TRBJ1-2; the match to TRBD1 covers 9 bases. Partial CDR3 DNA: TGTGCCAGCAGCTCGGGACAGGGCTACTATGGC. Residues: CASSSGQGYYG. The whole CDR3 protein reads CASSSGQGYYGYTF.